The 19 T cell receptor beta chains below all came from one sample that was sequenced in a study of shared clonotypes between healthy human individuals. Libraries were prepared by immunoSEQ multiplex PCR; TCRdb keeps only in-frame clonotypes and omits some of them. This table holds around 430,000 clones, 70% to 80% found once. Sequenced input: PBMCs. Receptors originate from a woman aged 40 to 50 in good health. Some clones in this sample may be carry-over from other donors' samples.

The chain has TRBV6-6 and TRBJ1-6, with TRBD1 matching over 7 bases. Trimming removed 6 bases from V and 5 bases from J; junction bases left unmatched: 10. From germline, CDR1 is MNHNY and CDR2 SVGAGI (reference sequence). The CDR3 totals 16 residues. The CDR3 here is CASSWDSGSNNSPLHF. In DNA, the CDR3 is TGTGCCAGCAGCTGGGACAGCGGAAGTAATAATTCACCCCTCCACTTT.

In nucleotides, the CDR3 is TGCGCCAGCAACGACCGGGACAGGGGGCCAAATGAGCAGTTCTTC. Residues: CASNDRDRGPNEQFF. The V call is TRBV10-2, the J call TRBJ2-1, with 12 nucleotides matching TRBD1. V lost 7 bases to trimming and J lost 7 bases; unmatched junction nucleotides: 8. Germline V gene sequence: CDR1 WSHSY, CDR2 SAAADI. The CDR3 contains 15 residues.

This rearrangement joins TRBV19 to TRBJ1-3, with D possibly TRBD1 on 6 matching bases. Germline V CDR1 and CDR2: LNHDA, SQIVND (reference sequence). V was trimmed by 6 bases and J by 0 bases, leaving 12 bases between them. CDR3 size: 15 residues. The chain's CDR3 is CASSLTGFSGNTIYF. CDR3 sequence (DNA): TGTGCCAGTAGCTTAACAGGGTTCTCTGGAAACACCATATATTTT.

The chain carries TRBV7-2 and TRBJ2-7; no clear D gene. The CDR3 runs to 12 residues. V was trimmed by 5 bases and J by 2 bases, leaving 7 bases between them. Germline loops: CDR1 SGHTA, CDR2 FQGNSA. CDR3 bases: TGTGCCAGCAGCACTGCGCCCTACGAGCAGTACTTC. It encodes CASSTAPYEQYF.

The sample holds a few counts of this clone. DNA for the CDR3: TGCGCCAGCAGCCAAGAGACAGGGCTTTACTCTGGAAACACCATATATTTT. It encodes CASSQETGLYSGNTIYF. The genes are TRBV4-1 and TRBJ1-3; TRBD1 matches at 7 bases. The CDR3 spans 17 residues. V dropped 0 bases and J dropped 0; count of bases not matched to a gene: 5. Germline V lookup: CDR1 MGHRA, CDR2 YSYEKL.

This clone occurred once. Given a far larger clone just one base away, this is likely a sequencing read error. The CDR3 protein is CAGSERDRGADTQYF. CDR3 nucleotide sequence: TGTGCCGGCAGTGAACGGGATAGGGGGGCAGATACGCAGTATTTT. V and J are TRBV25-1 and TRBJ2-3, with D perhaps matching TRBD1 or TRBD2 (6 bases each). The CDR3 runs to 15 residues. Per the germline V gene, CDR1 is MGHDK and CDR2 is SYGVNS.

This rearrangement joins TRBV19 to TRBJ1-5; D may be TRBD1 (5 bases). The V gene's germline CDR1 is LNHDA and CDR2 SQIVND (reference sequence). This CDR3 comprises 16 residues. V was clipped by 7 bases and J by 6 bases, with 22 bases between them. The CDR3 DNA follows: TGTGCCAGTAAACCCGGGACGGCCACAAATCTTCAGCCCCAGCATTTT. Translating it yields CASKPGTATNLQPQHF.

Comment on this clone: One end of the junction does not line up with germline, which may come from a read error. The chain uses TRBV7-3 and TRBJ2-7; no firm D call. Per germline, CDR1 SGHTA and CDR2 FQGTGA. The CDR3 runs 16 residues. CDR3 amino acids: CASRLRRSFLGSKQYF. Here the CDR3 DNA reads TGTGCCAGCAGGTTAAGACGTAGCTTTCTTGGTTCGAAGCAGTACTTC.

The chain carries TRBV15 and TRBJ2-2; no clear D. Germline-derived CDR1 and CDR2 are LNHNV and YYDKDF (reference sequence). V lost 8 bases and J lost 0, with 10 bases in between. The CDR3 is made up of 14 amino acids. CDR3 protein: CATQDNPNTGELFF. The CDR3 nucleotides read TGTGCCACCCAAGACAACCCGAACACCGGGGAGCTGTTTTTT. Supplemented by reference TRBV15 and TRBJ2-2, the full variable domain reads DAMVIQNPRYQVTQFGKPVTLSCSQTLNHNVMYWYQQKSSQAPKLLFHYYDKDFNNEADTPDNFQSRRPNTSFCFLDIRSPGLGDTAMYLCATQDNPNTGELFFGEGSRLTVL.

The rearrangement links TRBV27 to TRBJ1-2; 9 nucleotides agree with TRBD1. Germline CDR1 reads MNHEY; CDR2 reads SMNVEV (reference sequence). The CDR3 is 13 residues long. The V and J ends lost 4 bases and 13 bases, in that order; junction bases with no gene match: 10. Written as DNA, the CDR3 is TGTGCCAGCAGTTATCAGGGACAGGGCTGGGGCACCTTC. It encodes CASSYQGQGWGTF.

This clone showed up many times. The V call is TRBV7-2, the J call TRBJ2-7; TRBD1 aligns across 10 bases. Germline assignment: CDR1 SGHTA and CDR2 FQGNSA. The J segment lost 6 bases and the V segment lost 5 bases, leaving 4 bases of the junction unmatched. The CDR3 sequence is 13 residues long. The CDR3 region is CASSRDRGSEQYF. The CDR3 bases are TGTGCCAGCAGCAGGGACAGGGGCTCCGAGCAGTACTTC.

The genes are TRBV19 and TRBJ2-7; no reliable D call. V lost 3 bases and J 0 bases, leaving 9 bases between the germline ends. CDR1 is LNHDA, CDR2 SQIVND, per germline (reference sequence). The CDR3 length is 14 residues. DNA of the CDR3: TGTGCCAGTAGTATCGGCCAAAGCTCCTACGAGCAGTACTTC. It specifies CASSIGQSSYEQYF.

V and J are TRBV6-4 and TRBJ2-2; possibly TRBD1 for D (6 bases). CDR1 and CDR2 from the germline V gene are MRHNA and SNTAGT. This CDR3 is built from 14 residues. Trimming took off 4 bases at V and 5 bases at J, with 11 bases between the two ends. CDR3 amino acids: CASSATGMTGELFF. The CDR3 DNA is TGTGCCAGCAGTGCAACAGGGATGACCGGGGAGCTGTTTTTT.

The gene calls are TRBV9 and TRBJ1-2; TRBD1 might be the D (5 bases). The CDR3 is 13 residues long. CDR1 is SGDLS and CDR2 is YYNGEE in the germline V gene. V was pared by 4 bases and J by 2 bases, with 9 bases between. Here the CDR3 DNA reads TGTGCCAGCAGCCCCGGGACCAACTATGGCTACACCTTC. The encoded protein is CASSPGTNYGYTF. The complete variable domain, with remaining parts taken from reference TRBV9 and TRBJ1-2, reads DSGVTQTPKHLITATGQRVTLRCSPRSGDLSVYWYQQSLDQGLQFLIQYYNGEERAKGNILERFSAQQFPDLHSELNLSSLELGDSALYFCASSPGTNYGYTFGSGTRLTVV.

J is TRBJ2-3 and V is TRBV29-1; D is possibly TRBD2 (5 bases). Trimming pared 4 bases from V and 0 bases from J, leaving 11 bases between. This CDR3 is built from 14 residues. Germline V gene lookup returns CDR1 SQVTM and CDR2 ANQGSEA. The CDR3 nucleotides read TGCAGCGTTGGTCTAGCTCGGAGCACAGATACGCAGTATTTT. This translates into CSVGLARSTDTQYF.

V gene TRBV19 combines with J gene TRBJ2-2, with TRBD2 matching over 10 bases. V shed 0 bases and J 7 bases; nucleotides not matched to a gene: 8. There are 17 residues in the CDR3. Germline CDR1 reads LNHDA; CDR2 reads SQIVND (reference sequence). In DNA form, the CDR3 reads TGTGCCAGTAGTATAGATTCTAGCGGGAGCGGGGACGGGGAGCTGTTTTTT. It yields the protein CASSIDSSGSGDGELFF.

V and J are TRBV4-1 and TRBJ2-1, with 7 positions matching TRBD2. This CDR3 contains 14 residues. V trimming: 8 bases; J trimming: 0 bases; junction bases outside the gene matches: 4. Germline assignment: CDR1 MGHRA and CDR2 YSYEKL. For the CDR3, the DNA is TGCGCCAGCCGACTAGCAAGCTCCTACAATGAGCAGTTCTTC. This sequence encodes CASRLASSYNEQFF.

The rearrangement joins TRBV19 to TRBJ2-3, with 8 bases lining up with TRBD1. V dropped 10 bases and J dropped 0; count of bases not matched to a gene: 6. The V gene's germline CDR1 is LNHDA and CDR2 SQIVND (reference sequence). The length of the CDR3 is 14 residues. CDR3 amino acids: CATGTGHSTDTQYF. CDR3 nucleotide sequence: TGTGCCACCGGGACAGGCCATAGCACAGATACGCAGTATTTT.

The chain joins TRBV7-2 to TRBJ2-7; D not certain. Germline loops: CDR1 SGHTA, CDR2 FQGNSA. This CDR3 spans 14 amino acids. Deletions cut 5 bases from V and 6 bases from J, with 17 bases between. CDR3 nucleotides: TGTGCCAGCAGCCCACAGAACTTGGTGGCCGAGCAGTACTTC. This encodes CASSPQNLVAEQYF.